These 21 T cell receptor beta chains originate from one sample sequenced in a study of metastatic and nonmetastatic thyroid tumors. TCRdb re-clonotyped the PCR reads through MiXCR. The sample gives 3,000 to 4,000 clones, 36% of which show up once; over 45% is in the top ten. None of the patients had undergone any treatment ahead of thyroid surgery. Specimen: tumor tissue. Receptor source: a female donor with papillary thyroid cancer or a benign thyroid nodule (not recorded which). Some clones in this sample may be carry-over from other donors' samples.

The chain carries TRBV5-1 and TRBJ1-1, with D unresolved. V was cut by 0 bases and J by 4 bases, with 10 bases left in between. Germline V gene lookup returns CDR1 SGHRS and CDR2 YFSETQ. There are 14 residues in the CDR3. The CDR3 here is CASSLGAVGTEAFF. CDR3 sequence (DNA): TGCGCCAGCAGCTTGGGCGCGGTGGGCACTGAAGCTTTCTTT.

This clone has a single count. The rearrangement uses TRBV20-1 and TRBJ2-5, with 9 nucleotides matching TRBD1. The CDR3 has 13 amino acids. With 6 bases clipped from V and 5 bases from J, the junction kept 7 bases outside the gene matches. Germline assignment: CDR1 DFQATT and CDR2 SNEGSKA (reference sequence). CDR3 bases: TGCAGTGCCCCGGGGACAGGGTCGGAGACCCAGTACTTC. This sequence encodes CSAPGTGSETQYF.

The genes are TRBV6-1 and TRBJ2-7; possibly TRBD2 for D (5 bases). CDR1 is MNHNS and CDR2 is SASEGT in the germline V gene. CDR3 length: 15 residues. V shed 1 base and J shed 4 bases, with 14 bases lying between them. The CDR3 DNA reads TGTGCCAGCAGTGAAGTTAGGTCGGGATCATACGAGCAGTACTTC. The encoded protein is CASSEVRSGSYEQYF.

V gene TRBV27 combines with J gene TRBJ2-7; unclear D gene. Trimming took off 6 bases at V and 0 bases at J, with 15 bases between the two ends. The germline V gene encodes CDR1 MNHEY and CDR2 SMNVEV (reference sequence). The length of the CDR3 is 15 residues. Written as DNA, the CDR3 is TGTGCCAGCAGACCCGGGCCCAAATACTCCTACGAGCAGTACTTC. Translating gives CASRPGPKYSYEQYF.

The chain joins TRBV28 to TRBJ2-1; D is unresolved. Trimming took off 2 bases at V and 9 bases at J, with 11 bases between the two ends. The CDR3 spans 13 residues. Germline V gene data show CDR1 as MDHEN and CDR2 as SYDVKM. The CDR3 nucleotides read TGTGCCAGCAGTTTAAGTGATATGGGTGAGCAGTTCTTC. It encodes CASSLSDMGEQFF.

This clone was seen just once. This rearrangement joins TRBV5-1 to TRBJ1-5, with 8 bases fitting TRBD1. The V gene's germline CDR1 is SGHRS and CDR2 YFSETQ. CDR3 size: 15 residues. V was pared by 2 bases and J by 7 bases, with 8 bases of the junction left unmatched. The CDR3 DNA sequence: TGCGCCAGCAGCTTCTACCCAGGGGGCGCGCAGCCCCAGCATTTT. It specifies CASSFYPGGAQPQHF. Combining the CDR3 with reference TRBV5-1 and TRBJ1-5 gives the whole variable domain KAGVTQTPRYLIKTRGQQVTLSCSPISGHRSVSWYQQTPGQGLQFLFEYFSETQRNKGNFPGRFSGRQFSNSRSEMNVSTLELGDSALYLCASSFYPGGAQPQHFGDGTRLSIL.

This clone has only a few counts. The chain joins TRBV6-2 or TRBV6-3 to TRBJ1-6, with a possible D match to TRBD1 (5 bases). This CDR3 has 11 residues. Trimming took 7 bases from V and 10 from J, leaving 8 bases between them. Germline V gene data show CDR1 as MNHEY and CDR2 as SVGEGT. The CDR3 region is CASTEGSPLHF. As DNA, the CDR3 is TGTGCCAGCACCGAGGGGTCACCCCTCCACTTT.

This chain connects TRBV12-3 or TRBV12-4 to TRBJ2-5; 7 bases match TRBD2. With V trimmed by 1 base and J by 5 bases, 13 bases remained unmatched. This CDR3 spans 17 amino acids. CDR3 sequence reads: CASSLGAGAITGETQYF. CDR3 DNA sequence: TGTGCCAGCAGTTTAGGTGCGGGAGCCATCACAGGTGAGACCCAGTACTTC.

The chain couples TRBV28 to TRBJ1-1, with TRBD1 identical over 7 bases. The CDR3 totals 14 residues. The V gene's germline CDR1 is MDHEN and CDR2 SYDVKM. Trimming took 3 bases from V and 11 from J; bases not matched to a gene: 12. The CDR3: CASSFLGQGDLAFF. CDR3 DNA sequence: TGTGCCAGCAGTTTTTTAGGCCAGGGGGATTTGGCTTTCTTT.

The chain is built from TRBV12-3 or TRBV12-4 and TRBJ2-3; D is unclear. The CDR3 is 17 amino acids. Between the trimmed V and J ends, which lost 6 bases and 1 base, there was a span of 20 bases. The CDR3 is CASRPGLLPLGTDTQYF. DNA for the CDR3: TGTGCCAGCAGGCCCGGATTATTACCGTTGGGCACAGATACGCAGTATTTT.

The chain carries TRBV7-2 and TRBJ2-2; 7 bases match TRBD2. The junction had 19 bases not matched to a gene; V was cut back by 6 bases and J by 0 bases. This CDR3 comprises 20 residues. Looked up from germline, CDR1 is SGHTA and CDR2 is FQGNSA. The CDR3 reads CASSRRERFMARANTGELFF. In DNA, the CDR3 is TGTGCCAGCAGTAGGCGGGAGAGGTTCATGGCCAGAGCGAACACCGGGGAGCTGTTTTTT.

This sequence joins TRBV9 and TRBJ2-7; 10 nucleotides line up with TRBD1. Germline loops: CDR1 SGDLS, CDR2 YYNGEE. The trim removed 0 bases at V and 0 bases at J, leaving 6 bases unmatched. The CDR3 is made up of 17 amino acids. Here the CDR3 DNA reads TGTGCCAGCAGCGTAGGGGATGGACAGGGGGGCTCCTACGAGCAGTACTTC. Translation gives CASSVGDGQGGSYEQYF.

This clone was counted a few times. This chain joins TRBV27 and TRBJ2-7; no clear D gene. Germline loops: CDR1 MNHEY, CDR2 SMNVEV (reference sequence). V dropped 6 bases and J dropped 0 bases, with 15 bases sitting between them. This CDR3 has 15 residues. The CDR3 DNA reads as TGTGCCAGCAGCTTGACCGATGGACCCTCCTACGAGCAGTACTTC. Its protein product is CASSLTDGPSYEQYF.

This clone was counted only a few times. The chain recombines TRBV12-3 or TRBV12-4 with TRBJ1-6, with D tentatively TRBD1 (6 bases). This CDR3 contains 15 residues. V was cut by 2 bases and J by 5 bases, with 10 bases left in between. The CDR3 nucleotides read TGTGCCAGCAGTTTACGGGGGGCGCATAATTCACCCCTCCACTTT. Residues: CASSLRGAHNSPLHF.

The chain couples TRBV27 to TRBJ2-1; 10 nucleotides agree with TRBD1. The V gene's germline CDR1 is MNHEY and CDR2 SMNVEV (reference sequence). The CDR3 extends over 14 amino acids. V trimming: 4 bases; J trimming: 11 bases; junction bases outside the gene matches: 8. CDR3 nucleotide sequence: TGTGCCAGCAGTTGGACCCAGGGACAGGGGAAGCAGTTCTTC. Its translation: CASSWTQGQGKQFF.

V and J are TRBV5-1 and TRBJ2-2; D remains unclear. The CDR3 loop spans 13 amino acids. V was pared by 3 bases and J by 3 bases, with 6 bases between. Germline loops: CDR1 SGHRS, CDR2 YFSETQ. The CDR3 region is CASSSTDTGELFF. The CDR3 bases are TGCGCCAGCAGCTCCACAGACACCGGGGAGCTGTTTTTT. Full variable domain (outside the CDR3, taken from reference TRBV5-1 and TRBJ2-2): KAGVTQTPRYLIKTRGQQVTLSCSPISGHRSVSWYQQTPGQGLQFLFEYFSETQRNKGNFPGRFSGRQFSNSRSEMNVSTLELGDSALYLCASSSTDTGELFFGEGSRLTVL.

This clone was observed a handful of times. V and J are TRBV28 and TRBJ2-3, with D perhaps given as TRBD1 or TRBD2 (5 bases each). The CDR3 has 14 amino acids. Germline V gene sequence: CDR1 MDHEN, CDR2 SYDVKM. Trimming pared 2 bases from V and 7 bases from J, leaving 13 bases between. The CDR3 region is CASSLIGETYTQYF. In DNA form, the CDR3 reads TGTGCCAGCAGTTTAATAGGGGAGACGTATACGCAGTATTTT.

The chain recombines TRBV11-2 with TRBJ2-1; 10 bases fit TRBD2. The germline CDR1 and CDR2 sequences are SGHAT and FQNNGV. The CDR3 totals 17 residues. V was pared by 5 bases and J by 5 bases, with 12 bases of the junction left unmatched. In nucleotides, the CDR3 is TGTGCCAGCAGCACCCGGAAAAATAGCGGGAGGCACAATGAGCAGTTCTTC. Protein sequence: CASSTRKNSGRHNEQFF. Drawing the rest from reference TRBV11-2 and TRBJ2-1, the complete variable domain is EAGVAQSPRYKIIEKRQSVAFWCNPISGHATLYWYQQILGQGPKLLIQFQNNGVVDDSQLPKDRFSAERLKGVDSTLKIQPAKLEDSAVYLCASSTRKNSGRHNEQFFGPGTRLTVL.

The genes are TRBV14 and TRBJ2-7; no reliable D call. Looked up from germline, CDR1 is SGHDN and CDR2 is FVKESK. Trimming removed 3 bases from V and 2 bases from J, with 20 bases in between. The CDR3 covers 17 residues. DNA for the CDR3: TGTGCCAGCAGCCAGGGAACACGAGCTTTTTCTCCCTACGAGCAGTACTTC. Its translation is CASSQGTRAFSPYEQYF.

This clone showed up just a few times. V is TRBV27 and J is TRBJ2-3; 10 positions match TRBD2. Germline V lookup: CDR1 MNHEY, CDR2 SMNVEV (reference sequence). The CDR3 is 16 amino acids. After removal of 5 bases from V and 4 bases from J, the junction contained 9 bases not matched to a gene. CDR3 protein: CASSNRTSGWSDTQYF. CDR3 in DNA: TGTGCCAGCAGTAATAGGACTAGCGGTTGGTCAGATACGCAGTATTTT.

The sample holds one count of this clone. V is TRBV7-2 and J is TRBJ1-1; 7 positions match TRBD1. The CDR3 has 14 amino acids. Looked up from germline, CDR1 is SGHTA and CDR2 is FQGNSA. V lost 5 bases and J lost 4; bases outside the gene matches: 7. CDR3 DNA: TGTGCCAGCAGCGTATCAGGGGGGACCACTGAAGCTTTCTTT. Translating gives CASSVSGGTTEAFF.